This is a list of T cell receptor beta chains from one sample in a study of PD-1 blockade in classical Hodgkin lymphoma. TCRdb keeps only in-frame clones here, not all; method: immunoSEQ multiplex PCR. Of under 30,000 clones listed, around 87% are singletons. This material consisted of CD4+ T cells from blood, taken before the fourth cycle of nivolumab. These receptors all stem from a human donor with classical Hodgkin lymphoma. CDR3s include the opening cysteine and the closing phenylalanine or tryptophan. Each record gives: D gene, V gene, J gene, clone size, CDR3 DNA, CDR3 protein. D genes are given only for firm matches. A clone size is listed for some rows: how often the clone was seen (once, few, many), or a class if it is expanded.

D: .; V: TRBV30; J: TRBJ2-3; size: .; DNA: TGTGCCTGGAGCATCGACAGAGATACGCAGTATTTT; CDR3: CAWSIDRDTQYF
D: .; V: TRBV10-2; J: TRBJ2-7; size: .; DNA: TGCGCCAGCAGCGAGGTTAACGAGCAGTACTTC; CDR3: CASSEVNEQYF
D: .; V: TRBV28; J: TRBJ2-1; size: .; DNA: TGTGCCAGCAGCCCGGCATTAACCTCCTACAATGAGCAGTTCTTC; CDR3: CASSPALTSYNEQFF
D: TRBD2; V: TRBV7-9; J: TRBJ2-1; size: once; DNA: TGTGCCAGCAGCCAGACTAGCGGGAGGTTCCTTTACAATGAGCAGTTCTTC; CDR3: CASSQTSGRFLYNEQFF
D: .; V: TRBV28; J: TRBJ1-2; size: few; DNA: TGTGCCAGCAGTGGGGTCTCTGGCTACACCTTC; CDR3: CASSGVSGYTF
D: .; V: TRBV4-1; J: TRBJ2-3; size: .; DNA: TGCGCCAGCAGCCGAACCGGGGGAGATACGCAGTATTTT; CDR3: CASSRTGGDTQYF
D: .; V: TRBV6-1; J: TRBJ1-2; size: .; DNA: TGTGCCAGCAGTGAGGCTGGGGAGTGGGGGGTGTTTGGCTACACCTTC; CDR3: CASSEAGEWGVFGYTF
D: TRBD2; V: TRBV10-1; J: TRBJ2-7; size: .; DNA: TGCGCCAGCAGTGGTGGACTAGCGGGAAACTACGAGCAGTACTTC; CDR3: CASSGGLAGNYEQYF
D: TRBD2; V: TRBV19; J: TRBJ2-3; size: .; DNA: TGTGCCCCGAGGTTCCCGACTAGCAGGGGCACAGATACGCAGTATTTT; CDR3: CAPRFPTSRGTDTQYF
D: .; V: TRBV28; J: TRBJ1-2; size: few; DNA: TGTGCCAGCAGCCCTACTGTTAACTATGGCTACACCTTC; CDR3: CASSPTVNYGYTF
D: TRBD2; V: TRBV10-2; J: TRBJ2-7; size: .; DNA: TGCGCCAGCAGAAAAGGACTAGCGGTGACTTACGAGCAGTACTTC; CDR3: CASRKGLAVTYEQYF